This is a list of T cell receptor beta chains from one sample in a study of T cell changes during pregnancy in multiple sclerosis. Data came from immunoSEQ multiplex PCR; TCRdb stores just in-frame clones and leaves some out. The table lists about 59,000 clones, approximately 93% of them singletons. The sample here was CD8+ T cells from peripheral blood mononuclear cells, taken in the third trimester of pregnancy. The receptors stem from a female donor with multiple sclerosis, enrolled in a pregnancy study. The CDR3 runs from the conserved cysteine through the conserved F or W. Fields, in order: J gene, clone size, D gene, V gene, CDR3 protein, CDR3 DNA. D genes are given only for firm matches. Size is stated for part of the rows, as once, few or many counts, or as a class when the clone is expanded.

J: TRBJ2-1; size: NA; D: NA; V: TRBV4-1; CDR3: CASSQADGSGYNEQFF; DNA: TGCGCCAGCAGCCAAGCTGACGGGTCGGGGTACAATGAGCAGTTCTTC
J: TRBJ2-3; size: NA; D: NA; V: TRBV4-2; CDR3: CASSQLGALDTQYF; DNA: TGTGCCAGCAGCCAACTAGGAGCTTTGGATACGCAGTATTTT
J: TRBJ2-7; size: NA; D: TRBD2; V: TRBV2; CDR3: CASSEISASSGDEQYF; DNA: TGTGCCAGCAGTGAAATCTCGGCGTCTAGCGGCGACGAGCAGTACTTC
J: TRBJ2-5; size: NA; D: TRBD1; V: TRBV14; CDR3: CASSSGQGVFQETQYF; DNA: TGTGCCAGCAGCAGTGGACAGGGTGTTTTTCAAGAGACCCAGTACTTC
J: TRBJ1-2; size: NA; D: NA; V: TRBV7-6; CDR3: CASSPIGGDGYTF; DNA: TGTGCCAGCAGCCCCATCGGCGGAGATGGCTACACCTTC
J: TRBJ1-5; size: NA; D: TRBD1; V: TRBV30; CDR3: CAWDGQGSNQPQHF; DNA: TGTGCCTGGGACGGACAGGGAAGCAATCAGCCCCAGCATTTT
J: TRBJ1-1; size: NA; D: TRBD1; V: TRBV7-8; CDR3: CASSNIDRATEAFF; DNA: TGTGCCAGCAGCAATATTGACAGGGCCACTGAAGCTTTCTTT
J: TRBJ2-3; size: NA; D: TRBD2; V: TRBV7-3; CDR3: CASSSGLANTDTQYF; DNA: TGTGCCAGCAGCTCAGGACTAGCGAACACAGATACGCAGTATTTT
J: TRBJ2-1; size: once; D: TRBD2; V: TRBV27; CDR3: CASSPGTSGYNEQFF; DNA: TGTGCCAGCAGCCCCGGGACTAGCGGCTACAATGAGCAGTTCTTC
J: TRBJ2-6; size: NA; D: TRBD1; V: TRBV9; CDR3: CASSVTGGGSGANVLTF; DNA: TGTGCCAGCAGCGTTACAGGGGGCGGATCTGGGGCCAACGTCCTGACTTTC
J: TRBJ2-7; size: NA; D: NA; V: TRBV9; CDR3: CASSVDGGSAREQYF; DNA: TGTGCCAGCAGCGTAGACGGCGGGTCAGCTCGGGAGCAGTACTTC
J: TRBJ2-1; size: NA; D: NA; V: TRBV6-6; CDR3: CASGQTYNEQFF; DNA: TGTGCCAGCGGACAGACCTACAATGAGCAGTTCTTC
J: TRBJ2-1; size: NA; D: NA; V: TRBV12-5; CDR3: CASRGTDEQFF; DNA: TGTGCTAGTAGGGGGACCGATGAGCAGTTCTTC
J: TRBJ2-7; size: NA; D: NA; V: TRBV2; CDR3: CASSDAGDTSYEQYF; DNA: TGTGCCAGCAGTGATGCAGGGGACACCTCCTACGAGCAGTACTTC
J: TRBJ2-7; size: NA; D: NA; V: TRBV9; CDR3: CASSVGAGLYEQYF; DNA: TGTGCCAGCAGCGTAGGGGCGGGACTCTACGAGCAGTACTTC
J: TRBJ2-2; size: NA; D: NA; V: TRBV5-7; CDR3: CASSFLIGVQDTGELFF; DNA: TGTGCCAGCAGCTTTCTGATCGGGGTGCAGGACACCGGGGAGCTGTTTTTT
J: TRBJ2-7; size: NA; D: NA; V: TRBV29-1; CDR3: CSVDSQGTYEQYF; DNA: TGCAGCGTTGACAGCCAGGGGACCTACGAGCAGTACTTC
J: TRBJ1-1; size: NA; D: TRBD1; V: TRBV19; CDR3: CASSIRGPTEAFF; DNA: TGTGCCAGTAGTATTAGGGGGCCCACTGAAGCTTTCTTT
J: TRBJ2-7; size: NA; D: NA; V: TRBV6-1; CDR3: CASSVIAERGYEQYF; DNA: TGTGCCAGCAGTGTGATAGCCGAGAGAGGATACGAGCAGTACTTC
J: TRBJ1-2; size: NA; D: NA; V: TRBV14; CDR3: CASSQEAYGYGYTF; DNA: TGTGCCAGCAGCCAAGAGGCGTACGGGTATGGCTACACCTTC
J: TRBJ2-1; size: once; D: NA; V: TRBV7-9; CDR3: CASSLWLSGHNEQFF; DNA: TGTGCCAGCAGCTTATGGCTATCAGGCCACAATGAGCAGTTCTTC
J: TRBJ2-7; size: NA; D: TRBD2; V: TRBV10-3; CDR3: CAISESRLAGGRYEQYF; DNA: TGTGCCATCAGTGAGTCAAGACTAGCGGGAGGGCGGTACGAGCAGTACTTC
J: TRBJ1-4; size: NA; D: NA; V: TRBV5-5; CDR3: CASSLREWAEKLFF; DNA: TGTGCCAGCAGCTTGAGGGAGTGGGCTGAAAAACTGTTTTTT
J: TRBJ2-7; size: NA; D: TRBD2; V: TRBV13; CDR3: CASSIGHGLAGDSEQYF; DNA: TGTGCCAGCAGCATCGGCCATGGACTAGCGGGAGACTCCGAGCAGTACTTC
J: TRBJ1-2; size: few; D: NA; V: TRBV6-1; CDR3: CASRTFYGYTF; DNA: TGTGCCAGCCGGACTTTCTATGGCTACACCTTC
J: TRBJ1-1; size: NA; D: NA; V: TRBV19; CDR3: CASSLGGNTEAFF; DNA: TGTGCCAGTAGTTTGGGGGGGAACACTGAAGCTTTCTTT
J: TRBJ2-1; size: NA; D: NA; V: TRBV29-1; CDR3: CSVRTVSYNEQFF; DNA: TGCAGCGTTAGGACAGTCTCCTACAATGAGCAGTTCTTC
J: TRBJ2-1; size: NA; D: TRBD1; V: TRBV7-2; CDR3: CASSFRTGKDEQFF; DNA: TGTGCCAGCAGCTTTAGGACAGGGAAGGATGAGCAGTTCTTC
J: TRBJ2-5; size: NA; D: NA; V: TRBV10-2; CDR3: CASSSDRKETQYF; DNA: TGCGCCAGCAGTTCCGACAGAAAAGAGACCCAGTACTTC
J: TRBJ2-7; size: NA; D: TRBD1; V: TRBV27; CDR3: CASSFGQAYEQYF; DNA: TGTGCCAGCAGTTTCGGACAGGCCTACGAGCAGTACTTC
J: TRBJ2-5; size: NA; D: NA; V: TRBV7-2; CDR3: CASSSFGIKETQYF; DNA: TGTGCCAGCAGTAGCTTCGGGATAAAAGAGACCCAGTACTTC
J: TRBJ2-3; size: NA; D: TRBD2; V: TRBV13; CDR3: CASSLGVSGSTDTQYF; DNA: TGTGCCAGCAGCTTAGGGGTTAGCGGGAGCACAGATACGCAGTATTTT
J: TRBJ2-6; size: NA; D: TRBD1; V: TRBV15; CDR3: CATKTGSGANVLTF; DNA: TGTGCCACAAAGACAGGGTCTGGGGCCAACGTCCTGACTTTC
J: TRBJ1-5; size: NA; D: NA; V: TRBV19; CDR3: CASSTKLHSNQPQHF; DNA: TGTGCCAGTAGTACGAAGCTCCATAGTAATCAGCCCCAGCATTTT
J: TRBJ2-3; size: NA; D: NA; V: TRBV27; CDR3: CASSSPFRGTPTDTQYF; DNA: TGTGCCAGCAGTTCCCCCTTTAGGGGGACGCCCACAGATACGCAGTATTTT
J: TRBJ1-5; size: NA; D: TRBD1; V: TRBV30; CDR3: CAWSLQGQGNQPQHF; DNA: TGTGCCTGGAGTCTCCAAGGACAGGGCAATCAGCCCCAGCATTTT
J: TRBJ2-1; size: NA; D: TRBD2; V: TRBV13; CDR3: CASSYGSGRTDNEQFF; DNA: TGTGCCAGCAGCTACGGGAGCGGGAGAACGGACAATGAGCAGTTCTTC
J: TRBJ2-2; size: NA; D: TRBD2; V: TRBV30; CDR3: CAWDLPAGNTGELFF; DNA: TGTGCCTGGGATCTACCAGCGGGAAACACCGGGGAGCTGTTTTTT
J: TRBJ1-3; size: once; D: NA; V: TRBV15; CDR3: CATSPWGETSGNTIYF; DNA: TGTGCCACCAGCCCTTGGGGGGAGACGTCTGGAAACACCATATATTTT
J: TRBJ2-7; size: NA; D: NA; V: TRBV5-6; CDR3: CASSDWRVSYEQYF; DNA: TGTGCCAGCAGTGACTGGAGGGTCTCCTACGAGCAGTACTTC
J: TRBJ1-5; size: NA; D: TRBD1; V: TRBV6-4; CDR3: CASSGGDRDSNQPQHF; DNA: TGTGCCAGCAGTGGGGGGGACAGGGATAGCAATCAGCCCCAGCATTTT
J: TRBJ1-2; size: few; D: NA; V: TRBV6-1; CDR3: CASSEAAGTNYGYTF; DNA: TGTGCCAGCAGTGAAGCGGCAGGAACTAACTATGGCTACACCTTC
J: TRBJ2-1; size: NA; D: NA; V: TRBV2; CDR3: CASSEFDFSYNEQFF; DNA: TGTGCCAGCAGTGAGTTCGACTTCTCCTACAATGAGCAGTTCTTC
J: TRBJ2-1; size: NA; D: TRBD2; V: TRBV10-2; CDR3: CASSGRGGNRVAFF; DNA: TGCGCCAGCAGCGGGAGGGGAGGTAACAGGGTTGCGTTCTTC
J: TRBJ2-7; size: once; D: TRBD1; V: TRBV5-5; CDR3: CASSFGQGVDEQYF; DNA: TGTGCCAGCAGCTTTGGACAGGGGGTCGACGAGCAGTACTTC
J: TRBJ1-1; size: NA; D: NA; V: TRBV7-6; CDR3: CASGTGNTEAFF; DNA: TGTGCCAGCGGTACGGGAAACACTGAAGCTTTCTTT